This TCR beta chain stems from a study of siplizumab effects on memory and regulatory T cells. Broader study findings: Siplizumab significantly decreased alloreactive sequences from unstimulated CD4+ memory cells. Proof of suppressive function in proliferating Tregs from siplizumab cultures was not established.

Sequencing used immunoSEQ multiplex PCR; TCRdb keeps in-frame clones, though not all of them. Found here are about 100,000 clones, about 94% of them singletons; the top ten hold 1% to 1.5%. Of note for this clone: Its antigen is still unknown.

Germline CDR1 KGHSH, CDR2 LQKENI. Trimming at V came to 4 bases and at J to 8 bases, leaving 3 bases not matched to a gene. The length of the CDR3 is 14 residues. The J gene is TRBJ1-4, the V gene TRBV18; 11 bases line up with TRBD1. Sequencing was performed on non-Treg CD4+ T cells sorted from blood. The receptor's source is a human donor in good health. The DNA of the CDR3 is TGTGCCAGCTCACAGGGACAGGGGGACGAAAAACTGTTTTTT. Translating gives CASSQGQGDEKLFF.